This T cell receptor (beta chain) was recorded in a study of blood T cell repertoires in COVID-19. Study information: Specimens from acute and convalescent COVID-19 originated in the United States, Italy and Spain. PBMCs, B-cell-depleted T cells, or T cells provided the cDNA or gDNA that made up the material.

After removal of 3 bases from V and 2 bases from J, the junction contained 6 bases not matched to a gene. Germline V CDR1 and CDR2: SGHNT, YYREEE (reference sequence). CDR3 length equals 15 residues. The repertoire was sequenced with immunoSEQ multiplex PCR; TCRdb's copy has only in-frame clones and lacks some. The sample lists roughly 80,000 clones, 91% occurring once. The chain is built from TRBV5-4 and TRBJ2-7; the match to TRBD2 covers 9 bases. The sample comprised peripheral blood. This receptor was obtained from a woman aged 45-65 years in a cohort sampled during active COVID-19. CDR3 protein: CASSSLSGGTYEQYF. CDR3 nucleotide sequence: TGTGCCAGCAGCTCCCTTAGCGGGGGTACCTACGAGCAGTACTTC.